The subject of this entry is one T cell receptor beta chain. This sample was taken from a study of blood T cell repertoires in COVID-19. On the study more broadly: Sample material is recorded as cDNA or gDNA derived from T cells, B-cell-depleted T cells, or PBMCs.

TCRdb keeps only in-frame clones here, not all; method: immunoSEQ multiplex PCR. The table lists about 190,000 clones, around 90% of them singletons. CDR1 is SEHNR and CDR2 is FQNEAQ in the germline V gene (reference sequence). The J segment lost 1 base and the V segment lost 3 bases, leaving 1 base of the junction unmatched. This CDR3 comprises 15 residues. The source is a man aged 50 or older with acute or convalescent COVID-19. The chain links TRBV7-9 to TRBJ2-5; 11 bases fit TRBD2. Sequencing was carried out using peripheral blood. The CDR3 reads CASSLTSGVQETQYF. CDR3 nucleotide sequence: TGTGCCAGCAGCTTGACTAGCGGGGTCCAAGAGACCCAGTACTTC.